This T cell receptor (beta chain) was identified during a study of low-dose radiotherapy and immunotherapy resistance in tumors (dated by TCRdb to between 2022 and 2023). Regarding the research as a whole: In Cohort 1, each fraction delivered 0.5 Gy every 2 weeks, and the prescribed total PTV dose was 6.5 Gy. Eight patients were included in the translational analysis: three from the first dose cohort and the first five from the second dose cohort. Intravenous cyclophosphamide at 200 mg/m2 was administered every two weeks, one day ahead of each radiation and immunotherapy administration. Aspirin 300 mg was taken orally once daily by patients for four cycles, starting on cycle 1 day 1. Patients were given nivolumab as a 240 mg flat dose every two weeks and ipilimumab at 1 mg/kg every six weeks, with both drugs delivered intravenously. Randomization of trial participants into treatment groups was not performed. Patients in Cohort 2 were given 1 Gy per fraction every two weeks, for a total of 13 Gy across 26 weeks.

The sequencer listed for this sample is Illumina HiSeq 2500. To make first-strand cDNA, Superscript III was used along with a set of TRAV- and TRBV-specific primers so that both the TCRalpha and TCRbeta chains were covered. A roughly 21-cycle PCR with Phusion amplified the TCRs, pairing a constant-region primer with the adapter that was attached to the V primers. The MessageAmp II aRNA Amplification Kit was used to amplify the isolated mRNA, with in vitro transcription run for 16 hours at 37 degrees C. mRNA for TCR sequencing was isolated with the Dynabeads mRNA DIRECT Purification Kit. A second roughly 24-cycle Phusion PCR added indexed Illumina adapters, and products were purified with AMPure XP beads. In the original analysis: Custom Perl scripts were used to pool TCR sequences that encoded the same protein, to remove out-of-frame sequences, and to calculate the abundance of each clonotype. The analysis excluded TCR sequences that were supported by just one read. Shannon entropy, Gini index, clonality, richness, and the frequency of TCRs shared between repertoires were included as repertoire metrics. TCRdb handled the public reads itself, with Q25 trimming in fastp and clone calling in MiXCR, and kept productive beta chains. Every CDR3 protein is listed once, alongside the most common genes and DNA of its rows. TCRdb assigned the V and J calls; the authors' analysis was not used. For this sample the table gives more than 70,000 distinct CDR3 sequences, of which 20% to 25% were detected only once. The ten largest make up about 13% of the sample.

This clonotype was seen repeatedly, ten times or more. Its antigen is not yet known. Per-base quality was not reported, and no clone a single base away is much larger than it. Interpreted using the paper, the time point label stands for: after trial treatment. Reading the label with the study, this specimen's treatment or condition is: LDRT plus nivolumab, ipilimumab, low-dose cyclophosphamide and aspirin (RACIN trial). The donors took part in RACIN, a single-arm, phase I, dose-escalation trial that combined nivolumab, ipilimumab, aspirin, low-dose cyclophosphamide and low-dose radiotherapy. To be eligible, a patient needed to have an advanced solid tumor that was TIL-negative. The sequence was collected from a female donor with ovarian cancer. Sequenced material: PBMCs, taken after low-dose radiotherapy plus immunotherapy.

The CDR3 protein is CASSSFGQGQAFF. The DNA reads TGTGCCAGCAGTTCCTTTGGACAGGGCCAAGCTTTCTTT. The rearranged segments are TRBV6-2 or TRBV6-3 and TRBJ1-1; 8 bases in the junction line up with TRBD1. CDR1 and CDR2 were assigned from the germline V gene as MNHEY and SVGEGT. V lost 4 bases and J lost 9 bases, and the count of bases not matched to a germline gene is 7. From cysteine to phenylalanine, the CDR3 is 13 amino acids long. The retained sequence is limited to the CDR3, 39 bases, with the frame set at the first base.